This T cell receptor beta chain was obtained from a study of OX40 agonist ivuxolimab in advanced cancers. The ends lost 4 bases at V and 6 bases at J; junction bases unmatched: 11. CDR3 length: 15 amino acids. The germline gives CDR1 SGHDN, CDR2 FVKESK. Profiled with immunoSEQ multiplex PCR; TCRdb holds only in-frame clones, not every one. Among about 94,000 clones listed, around 87% were seen once. The sequence was obtained from an adult with an advanced solid tumor such as melanoma, head and neck, liver or kidney cancer. The source was CD4+ or CD8+ T cells sorted from blood, collected in a trial of the OX40 agonist ivuxolimab. The rearrangement links TRBV14 to TRBJ1-2; 7 bases are shared with TRBD1. Here the CDR3 reads CASSLHRGGGNGYTF. The CDR3 region has the DNA TGTGCCAGCAGCCTACACCGGGGAGGGGGCAATGGCTACACCTTC.